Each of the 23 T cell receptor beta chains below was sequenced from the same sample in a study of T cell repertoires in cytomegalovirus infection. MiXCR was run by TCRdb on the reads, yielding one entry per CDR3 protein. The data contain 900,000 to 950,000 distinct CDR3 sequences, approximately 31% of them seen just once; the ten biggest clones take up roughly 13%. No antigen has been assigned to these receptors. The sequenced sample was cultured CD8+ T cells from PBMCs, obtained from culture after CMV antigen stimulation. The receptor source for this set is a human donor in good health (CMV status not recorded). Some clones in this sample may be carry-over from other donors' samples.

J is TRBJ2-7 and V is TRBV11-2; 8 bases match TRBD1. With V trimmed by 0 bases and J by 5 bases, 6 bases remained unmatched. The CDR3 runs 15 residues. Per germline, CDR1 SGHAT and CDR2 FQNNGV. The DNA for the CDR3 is TGTGCCAGCAGCTTAGATCTGGGACAGGCGGACGAGCAGTACGTC. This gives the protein CASSLDLGQADEQYV.

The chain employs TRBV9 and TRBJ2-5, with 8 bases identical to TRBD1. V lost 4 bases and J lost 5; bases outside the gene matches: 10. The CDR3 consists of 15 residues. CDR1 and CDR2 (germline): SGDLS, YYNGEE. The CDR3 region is CASSSSQGAGETQYF. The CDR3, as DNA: TGTGCCAGCAGCTCCAGCCAGGGGGCTGGGGAGACCCAGTACTTC.

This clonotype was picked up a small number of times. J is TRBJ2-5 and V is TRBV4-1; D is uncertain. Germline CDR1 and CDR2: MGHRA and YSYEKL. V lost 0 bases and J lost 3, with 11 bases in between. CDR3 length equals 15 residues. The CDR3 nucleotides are TGCGCCAGCAGCCAAGATATTGGCGGAAAAGAGACCCAGTACTTC. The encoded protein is CASSQDIGGKETQYF.

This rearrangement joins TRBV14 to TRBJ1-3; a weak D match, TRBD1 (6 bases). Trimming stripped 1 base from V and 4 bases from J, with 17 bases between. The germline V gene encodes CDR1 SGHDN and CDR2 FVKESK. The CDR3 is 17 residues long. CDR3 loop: CASSQGPPNRVGNTIYF. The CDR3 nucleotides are TGTGCCAGCAGCCAAGGTCCGCCTAACAGGGTCGGAAACACCATATATTTT.

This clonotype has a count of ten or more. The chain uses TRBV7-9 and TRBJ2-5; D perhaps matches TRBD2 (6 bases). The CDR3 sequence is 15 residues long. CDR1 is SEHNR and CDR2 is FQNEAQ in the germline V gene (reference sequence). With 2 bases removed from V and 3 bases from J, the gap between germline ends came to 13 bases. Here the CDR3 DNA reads TGTGCCAGCAGCTTACCAAGGAGGGGCGAAGAGACCCAGTACTTC. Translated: CASSLPRRGEETQYF.

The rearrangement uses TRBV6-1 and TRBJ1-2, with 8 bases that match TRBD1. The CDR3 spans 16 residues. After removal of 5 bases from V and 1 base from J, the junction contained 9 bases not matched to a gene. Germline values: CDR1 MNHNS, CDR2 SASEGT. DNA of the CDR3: TGTGCCAGCAGTCGCAGGGACAGGCCTCTTAACTATGGCTACACCTTC. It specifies CASSRRDRPLNYGYTF.

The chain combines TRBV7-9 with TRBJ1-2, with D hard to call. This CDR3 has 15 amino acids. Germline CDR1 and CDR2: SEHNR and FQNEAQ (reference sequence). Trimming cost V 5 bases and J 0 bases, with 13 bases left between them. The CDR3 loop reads CASSLQGRANYGYTF. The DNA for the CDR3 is TGTGCCAGCAGCCTTCAAGGGAGGGCTAACTATGGCTACACCTTC.

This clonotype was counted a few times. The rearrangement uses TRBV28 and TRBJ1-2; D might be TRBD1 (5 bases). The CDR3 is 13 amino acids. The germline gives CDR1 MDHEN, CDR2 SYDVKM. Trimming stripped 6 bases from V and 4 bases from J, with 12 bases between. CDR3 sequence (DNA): TGTGCCAGCAGCCCCCAGGGATTCTATGGCTACACCTTC. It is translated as CASSPQGFYGYTF.

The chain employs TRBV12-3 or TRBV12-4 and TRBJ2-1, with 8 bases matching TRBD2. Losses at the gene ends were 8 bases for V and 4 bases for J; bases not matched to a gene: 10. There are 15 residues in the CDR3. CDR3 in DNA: TGTGCCAGCTATACTGACGGGGGGGGGTACAATGAGCAGTTCTTC. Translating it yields CASYTDGGGYNEQFF.

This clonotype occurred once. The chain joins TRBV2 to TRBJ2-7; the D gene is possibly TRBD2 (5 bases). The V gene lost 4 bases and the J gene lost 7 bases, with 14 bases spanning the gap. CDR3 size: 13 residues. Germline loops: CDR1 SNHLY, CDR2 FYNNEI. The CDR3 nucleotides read TGTGCCAGCAGTGGATACGGGGTGCGGGAGCAGTACGTC. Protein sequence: CASSGYGVREQYV.

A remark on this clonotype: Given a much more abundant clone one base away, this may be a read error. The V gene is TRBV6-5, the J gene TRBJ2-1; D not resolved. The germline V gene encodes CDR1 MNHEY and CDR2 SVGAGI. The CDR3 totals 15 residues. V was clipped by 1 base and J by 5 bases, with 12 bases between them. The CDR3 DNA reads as TGTGCCAGCAGTTACTTTCTGGGAACAAACAATGAGCAGTTCTTC. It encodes CASSYFLGTNNEQFF.

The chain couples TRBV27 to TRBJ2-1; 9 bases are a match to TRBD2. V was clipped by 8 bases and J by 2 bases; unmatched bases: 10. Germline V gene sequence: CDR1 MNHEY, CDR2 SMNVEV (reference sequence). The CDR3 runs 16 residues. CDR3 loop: CASASGSGGPYNEQFF. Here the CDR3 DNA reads TGTGCCAGCGCTTCCGGAAGCGGGGGGCCCTACAATGAGCAGTTCTTC.

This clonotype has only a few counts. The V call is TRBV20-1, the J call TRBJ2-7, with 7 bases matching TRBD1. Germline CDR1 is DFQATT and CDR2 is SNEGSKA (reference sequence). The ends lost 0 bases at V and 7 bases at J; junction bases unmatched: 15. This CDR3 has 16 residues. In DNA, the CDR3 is TGCAGTGCTAGAGATAGGGTAGGACAGGCCTTCTGGGAGCAGTACTTC. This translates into CSARDRVGQAFWEQYF.

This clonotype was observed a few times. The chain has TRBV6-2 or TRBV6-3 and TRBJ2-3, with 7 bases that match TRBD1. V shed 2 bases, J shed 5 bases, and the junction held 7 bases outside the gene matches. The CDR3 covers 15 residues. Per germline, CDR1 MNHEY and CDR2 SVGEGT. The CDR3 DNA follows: TGTGCCAGCAGTTACCATAATAACAGGGGAGATACGCAGTATTTT. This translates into CASSYHNNRGDTQYF.

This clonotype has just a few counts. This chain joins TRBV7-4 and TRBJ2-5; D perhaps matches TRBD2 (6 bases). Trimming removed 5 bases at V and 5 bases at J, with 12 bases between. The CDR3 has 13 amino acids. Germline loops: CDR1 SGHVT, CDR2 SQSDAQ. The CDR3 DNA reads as TGTGCCAGCAGCCTAAGCGGGTGGGAGACCCAGTACTTC. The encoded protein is CASSLSGWETQYF.

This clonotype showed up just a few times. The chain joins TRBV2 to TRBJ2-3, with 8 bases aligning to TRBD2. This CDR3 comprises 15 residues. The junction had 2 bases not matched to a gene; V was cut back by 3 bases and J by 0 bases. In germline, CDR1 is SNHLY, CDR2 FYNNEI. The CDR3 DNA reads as TGTGCCAGCAGTGACGGCGGGGGGAGCACAGATACGCAGTATTTT. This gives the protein CASSDGGGSTDTQYF.

The DNA of the CDR3 is TGTGCCAGCAGCTTGGGCGGGGAGACCCACACAGATACGCAGTATTTT. This translates into CASSLGGETHTDTQYF. This chain joins TRBV7-9 and TRBJ2-3; weak D call: TRBD2 (6 bases). The CDR3 totals 16 residues. Trimming shortened V by 3 bases and J by 2 bases, and 15 bases separated the two germline ends. Germline V gives CDR1 SEHNR, CDR2 FQNEAQ (reference sequence).

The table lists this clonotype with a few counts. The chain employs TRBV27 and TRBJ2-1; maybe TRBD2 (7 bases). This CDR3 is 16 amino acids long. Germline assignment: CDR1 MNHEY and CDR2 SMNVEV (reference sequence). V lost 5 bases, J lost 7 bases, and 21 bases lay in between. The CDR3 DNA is TGTGCCAGCAGTGCAGCCCCGGGGGGCCCAACGAATGAGCAGTTCTTC. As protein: CASSAAPGGPTNEQFF.

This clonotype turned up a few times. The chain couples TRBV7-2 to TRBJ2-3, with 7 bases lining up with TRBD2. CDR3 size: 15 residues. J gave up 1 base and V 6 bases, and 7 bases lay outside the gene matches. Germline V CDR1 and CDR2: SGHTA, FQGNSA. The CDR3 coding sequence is TGTGCCAGCAGTCTGAGGAGCGGGGGCACAGATACGCAGTATTTT. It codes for CASSLRSGGTDTQYF.

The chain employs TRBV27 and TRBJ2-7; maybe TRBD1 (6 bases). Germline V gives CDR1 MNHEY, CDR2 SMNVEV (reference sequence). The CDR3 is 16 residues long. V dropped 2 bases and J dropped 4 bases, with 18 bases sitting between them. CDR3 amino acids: CASSLKRARGGYEQYF. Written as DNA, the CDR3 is TGTGCCAGCAGTTTAAAGAGGGCCAGAGGGGGTTACGAGCAGTACTTC.

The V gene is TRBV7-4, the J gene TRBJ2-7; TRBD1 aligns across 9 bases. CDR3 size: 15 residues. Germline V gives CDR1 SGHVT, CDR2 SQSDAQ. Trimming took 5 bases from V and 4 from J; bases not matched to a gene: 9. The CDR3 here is CASSHDRGVRYEQYF. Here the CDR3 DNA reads TGTGCCAGCAGCCACGACAGGGGGGTTAGGTACGAGCAGTACTTC.

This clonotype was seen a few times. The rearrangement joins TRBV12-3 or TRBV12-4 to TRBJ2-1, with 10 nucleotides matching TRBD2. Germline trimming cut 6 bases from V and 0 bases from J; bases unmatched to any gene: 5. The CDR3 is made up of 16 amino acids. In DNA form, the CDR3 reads TGTGCCAGCAGCACCGCTAGCGGGGGCTCCTACAATGAGCAGTTCTTC. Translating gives CASSTASGGSYNEQFF.

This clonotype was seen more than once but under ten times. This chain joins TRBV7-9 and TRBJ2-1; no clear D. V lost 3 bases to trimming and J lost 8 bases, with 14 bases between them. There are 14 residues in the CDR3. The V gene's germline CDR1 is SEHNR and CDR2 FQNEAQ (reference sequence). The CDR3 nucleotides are TGTGCCAGCAGCTTCCCCTTACCCAGCGATGAGCAGTTCTTC. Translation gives CASSFPLPSDEQFF.